This T cell receptor beta chain was obtained from a study of blood T cell repertoires in COVID-19. Recovered Cohort 3 donors showed two negative PCRs, clearance, or symptom resolution. TCRdb's copy holds only in-frame clones and misses some; the assay was immunoSEQ multiplex PCR. There are just over 350,000 clones in the sample; roughly 87% occur only once, and 2.5% to 3.5% lies in the top ten. V dropped 1 base and J dropped 7 bases, with 8 bases sitting between them. There are 14 residues in the CDR3. Germline V gene lookup returns CDR1 LGHDT and CDR2 YNNKEL (reference sequence). The sample was PBMCs or T cells enriched from blood (not recorded which). The rearrangement links TRBV3-1 (or the pseudogene TRBV3-2) to TRBJ1-6; TRBD1 might be the D (5 bases). The TCR comes from a woman in her 30s who had recovered from COVID-19. DNA of the CDR3: TGTGCCAGCAGCCAAGGACAGACAAATTCACCCCTCCACTTT. This translates into CASSQGQTNSPLHF.